The source of this TCR beta chain is a study of T cell responses to AZD1222 COVID-19 vaccine. Study-level findings and limits: Spike-specific TCR breadth and depth were elevated following two AZD1222 doses.

Germline CDR1 is LGHDT and CDR2 is YNNKEL (reference sequence). The V end was cut by 4 bases, the J end by 7 bases, with 14 bases between. CDR3 length equals 15 residues. Sequencing used immunoSEQ multiplex PCR; TCRdb keeps in-frame clones, though not all of them. The sample carries more than 140,000 clones, about 91% recorded once. Turning to this clone: The antigen is undetermined.

The receptor comes from an adult in good health. This sequence joins TRBV3-1 (or the pseudogene TRBV3-2) and TRBJ1-6; possible D gene TRBD1, 6 bases. The source was peripheral blood, collected on day 0 of MenACWY control vaccination. CDR3 DNA sequence: TGTGCCAGCAGCCTACAGGGTGGATGGAATTCACCCCTCCACTTT. Its translation: CASSLQGGWNSPLHF.